Below are 30 T cell receptor beta chains sequenced from a single sample in a study of PD-L1 blockade in urothelial cancer (dated 2017 in TCRdb). The library was made by the immunoSEQ multiplex PCR assay. Drawn from immuneACCESS, this table holds only the in-frame rearrangements with V and J called that TCRdb kept. Clones are partly lost; checked studies trace under half to an unresolved V gene and leave the rest unexplained. A total of tens of thousands of clones appear in this sample, 79% of them only once. The ten most abundant clones make up approximately 3.3% of the sample. This sample's time point label indicates: peripheral blood 6 weeks after treatment start. This specimen was PBMCs, taken around atezolizumab (anti-PD-L1) treatment. The receptors here all came from a man aged 65-85 years with urothelial cancer.

The rearrangement links TRBV5-4 to TRBJ2-5; 7 bases align to TRBD1. The V gene end was trimmed by 5 bases and the J gene end by 1 base; junction bases not matched to a gene: 8. Germline-derived CDR1 and CDR2 are SGHNT and YYREEE (reference sequence). The CDR3 runs 15 residues. This CDR3 reads CASRSDRARQETQYF. The CDR3 DNA is TGTGCCAGCAGGAGCGACAGGGCCCGCCAAGAGACCCAGTACTTC.

The CDR3 nucleotides read TGTGCCAGCAGTCGAGGTACCGGGACAGGGTATGAAAAACTGTTTTTT. Translating it yields CASSRGTGTGYEKLFF. V and J are TRBV2 and TRBJ1-4, with 9 positions matching TRBD1. Germline values: CDR1 SNHLY, CDR2 FYNNEI. This CDR3 has 16 amino acids. Trimming removed 5 bases from V and 6 bases from J; junction bases left unmatched: 10.

V and J are TRBV29-1 and TRBJ2-1; 9 bases are a match to TRBD2. The CDR3 is 14 amino acids. Germline V gene lookup returns CDR1 SQVTM and CDR2 ANQGSEA. Trimming took 4 bases from V and 9 from J; bases not matched to a gene: 10. This chain's CDR3 is CSVVPGLARGEQFF. The CDR3 DNA sequence: TGCAGCGTTGTCCCAGGACTAGCGAGGGGTGAGCAGTTCTTC.

In its sample, this clone was seen once. The gene calls are TRBV19 and TRBJ1-5; 11 bases fit TRBD1. The V gene end was trimmed by 5 bases and the J gene end by 7 bases; junction bases not matched to a gene: 13. This CDR3 comprises 17 residues. Germline CDR1 reads LNHDA; CDR2 reads SQIVND (reference sequence). As DNA, the CDR3 is TGTGCCAGTAGTGGGCTAGGTTGGGGACAGGGGGAACAGCCCCAGCATTTT. Residues: CASSGLGWGQGEQPQHF.

The rearrangement links TRBV19 to TRBJ1-4; D gene uncertain. Trimming shortened V by 3 bases and J by 7 bases, and 12 bases separated the two germline ends. Germline V gene sequence: CDR1 LNHDA, CDR2 SQIVND (reference sequence). This CDR3 is built from 14 residues. CDR3 in DNA: TGTGCCAGTAGTATTGGGAGGGATAGTGAAAAACTGTTTTTT. Its translation is CASSIGRDSEKLFF. The full variable domain, completed using reference TRBV19 and TRBJ1-4, is DGGITQSPKYLFRKEGQNVTLSCEQNLNHDAMYWYRQDPGQGLRLIYYSQIVNDFQKGDIAEGYSVSREKKESFPLTVTSAQKNPTAFYLCASSIGRDSEKLFFGSGTQLSVL.

J is TRBJ2-6 and V is TRBV27, with 9 bases fitting TRBD2. CDR3 size: 18 residues. Trimming took 4 bases from V and 2 from J; bases not matched to a gene: 9. Germline V CDR1 and CDR2: MNHEY, SMNVEV (reference sequence). CDR3 protein: CASSSAGIAGAGANVLTF. Here the CDR3 DNA reads TGTGCCAGCAGTTCAGCGGGAATAGCGGGAGCTGGGGCCAACGTCCTGACTTTC.

Written as DNA, the CDR3 is TGTGCTAGTGGTTTGGGGACAGTCAATGAGCAGTTCTTC. Translation: CASGLGTVNEQFF. The gene calls are TRBV12-5 and TRBJ2-1, with D possibly being TRBD1 (6 bases). Germline V gene data show CDR1 as LGHNT and CDR2 as FRNRAP. The CDR3 runs 13 residues. With 1 base removed from V and 6 bases from J, the gap between germline ends came to 7 bases.

The chain carries TRBV7-2 and TRBJ1-3; weak D call: TRBD1 (5 bases). CDR1 and CDR2 (germline): SGHTA, FQGNSA. CDR3 length: 13 residues. The ends were cut back, 5 bases at V and 7 bases at J, with 12 bases in the middle. CDR3 bases: TGTGCCAGCAGCCTTCAGGGAGGTAACACCATATATTTT. This encodes CASSLQGGNTIYF.

The rearrangement uses TRBV29-1 and TRBJ2-1, with 8 positions matching TRBD2. The CDR3 contains 11 residues. The V and J ends lost 6 bases and 15 bases, in that order; junction bases with no gene match: 10. From germline, CDR1 is SQVTM and CDR2 ANQGSEA. CDR3 DNA: TGCAGCGTGAGGGGTAGCGGGATCCCGTTCTTC. Translated, it gives CSVRGSGIPFF.

The V and J genes are TRBV15 and TRBJ2-5; 9 nucleotides match TRBD2. V was clipped by 8 bases and J by 4 bases; unmatched bases: 14. CDR3 size: 16 residues. Germline CDR1 and CDR2: LNHNV and YYDKDF (reference sequence). CDR3 protein: CATDLAGSTPVETQYF. The CDR3 nucleotides are TGTGCCACCGATCTAGCGGGGTCCACCCCGGTAGAGACCCAGTACTTC. Combining the CDR3 with reference TRBV15 and TRBJ2-5 gives the whole variable domain DAMVIQNPRYQVTQFGKPVTLSCSQTLNHNVMYWYQQKSSQAPKLLFHYYDKDFNNEADTPDNFQSRRPNTSFCFLDIRSPGLGDTAMYLCATDLAGSTPVETQYFGPGTRLLVL.

The V and J genes are TRBV6-5 and TRBJ2-2; 7 bases map to TRBD1. The V gene's germline CDR1 is MNHEY and CDR2 SVGAGI. This CDR3 spans 15 amino acids. The V gene end was trimmed by 2 bases and the J gene end by 5 bases; junction bases not matched to a gene: 5. The CDR3 DNA reads TGTGCCAGCAGTTACAAGGGGGCGCGAACCGGGGAGCTGTTTTTT. It is translated as CASSYKGARTGELFF.

The chain is built from TRBV28 and TRBJ2-1; 14 bases align to TRBD2. V shed 5 bases, J shed 7 bases, and the junction held 7 bases outside the gene matches. The CDR3 has 16 amino acids. CDR1 and CDR2 from the germline V gene are MDHEN and SYDVKM. DNA for the CDR3: TGTGCCAGCAGTACGAGGACTAGCGGGAGGTGGAATGAGCAGTTCTTC. This sequence encodes CASSTRTSGRWNEQFF.

J is TRBJ2-5 and V is TRBV27; D is perhaps TRBD2 (6 bases). The J call may be incorrect, as the DNA end agrees better with TRBJ2-7. There are 13 residues in the CDR3. Germline V gene data show CDR1 as MNHEY and CDR2 as SMNVEV (reference sequence). The CDR3 DNA reads TGTGCCAGCAGCTCTGTGGAGGGGTACGAGCAGTACTTC. This encodes CASSSVEGYEQYF.

This clone appeared once. V usage is TRBV28 and J usage is TRBJ2-7, with 9 positions matching TRBD1. The CDR3 has 15 amino acids. V lost 6 bases to trimming and J lost 0 bases; unmatched junction nucleotides: 6. CDR1 MDHEN and CDR2 SYDVKM come from the germline V gene. Written as DNA, the CDR3 is TGTGCCAGCAGACCCGGGACAGGGTCCTCCTACGAGCAGTACTTC. It codes for CASRPGTGSSYEQYF.

The CDR3, as DNA: TGTGCCAGCAGCTTAACCTTTTGGCAGGAAAACTCCTACGAGCAGTACTTC. It specifies CASSLTFWQENSYEQYF. This chain connects TRBV7-3 to TRBJ2-7, with D uncertain. Trimming removed 0 bases from V and 0 bases from J, with 15 bases in between. This CDR3 comprises 17 residues. Per germline, CDR1 SGHTA and CDR2 FQGTGA.

This clone was detected only a few times. The chain employs TRBV4-2 and TRBJ1-5; 7 bases are a match to TRBD1. The ends lost 2 bases at V and 5 bases at J; junction bases unmatched: 6. This CDR3 spans 15 amino acids. Germline CDR1 is LGHNA and CDR2 is YNFKEQ. Here the CDR3 reads CASSQRQGDDQPQHF. The CDR3 nucleotides are TGTGCCAGCAGCCAAAGACAGGGAGACGATCAGCCCCAGCATTTT.

The chain has TRBV7-8 and TRBJ2-7, with D possibly matching TRBD1 (5 bases). V was pared by 3 bases and J by 2 bases, with 20 bases between. The CDR3 has 17 residues. CDR1 is SGHVS and CDR2 is FQNEAQ in the germline V gene. The CDR3 is CASSLTTTLGAAYEQYF. DNA for the CDR3: TGTGCCAGCAGCTTGACCACGACCCTAGGGGCTGCCTACGAGCAGTACTTC.

The chain has TRBV28 and TRBJ2-1; 8 nucleotides line up with TRBD2. Trimming cost V 8 bases and J 7 bases; bases outside gene matches: 7. CDR3 length: 13 residues. Germline V gene sequence: CDR1 MDHEN, CDR2 SYDVKM. DNA for the CDR3: TGTGCCAGCGGAACCCGGGGGGGGAATGAGCAGTTCTTC. Encoded protein: CASGTRGGNEQFF.

The gene calls are TRBV28 and TRBJ1-4; 7 nucleotides line up with TRBD1. Trimming removed 4 bases from V and 3 bases from J; junction bases left unmatched: 5. CDR3 length equals 15 residues. Germline V gene sequence: CDR1 MDHEN, CDR2 SYDVKM. The CDR3 coding sequence is TGTGCCAGCAGTTCCGAGGGGGCGGCTAATGAAAAACTGTTTTTT. It yields the protein CASSSEGAANEKLFF.

This clone showed up just once. The V and J genes are TRBV18 and TRBJ2-2; 9 bases agree with TRBD1. V lost 6 bases to trimming and J lost 3 bases; unmatched junction nucleotides: 8. CDR3 size: 16 residues. Germline V gene lookup returns CDR1 KGHSH and CDR2 LQKENI. As DNA, the CDR3 is TGTGCCAGCTCGTTCGACAGGGGGATGGACACCGGGGAGCTGTTTTTT. It encodes CASSFDRGMDTGELFF.

The chain has TRBV4-3 and TRBJ2-7; 7 bases fit TRBD2. CDR3 length: 15 residues. The V gene's germline CDR1 is LGHNA and CDR2 YSLEER. Unmatched junction bases numbered 12, after V lost 6 bases and J lost 4 bases. The chain's CDR3 is CASSPGIGGRYEQYF. DNA of the CDR3: TGCGCCAGCAGTCCGGGGATCGGGGGGAGGTACGAGCAGTACTTC.

The chain has TRBV5-1 and TRBJ2-2, with a weak D call TRBD1 (6 bases). The germline V and J ends were trimmed by 6 bases and 4 bases, with 19 bases remaining between them. Germline CDR1 and CDR2: SGHRS and YFSETQ. The CDR3 is made up of 16 amino acids. As DNA, the CDR3 is TGCGCCAGCACTAAGGACGTGGCAGGGGCCACCGGGGAGCTGTTTTTT. Translation: CASTKDVAGATGELFF.

V usage is TRBV7-9 and J usage is TRBJ2-5; 10 nucleotides match TRBD2. Germline CDR1 reads SEHNR; CDR2 reads FQNEAQ (reference sequence). This CDR3 spans 17 amino acids. Trimming at V came to 5 bases and at J to 4 bases, leaving 13 bases not matched to a gene. The CDR3 here is CASSVSGGAEVRETQYF. CDR3 in DNA: TGTGCCAGCAGCGTGAGCGGGGGGGCCGAAGTGCGAGAGACCCAGTACTTC.

The J gene is TRBJ1-2, the V gene TRBV7-3; 10 bases align to TRBD1. V trimming: 5 bases; J trimming: 6 bases; junction bases outside the gene matches: 12. The V gene's germline CDR1 is SGHTA and CDR2 FQGTGA. The CDR3 has 16 amino acids. The CDR3 region has the DNA TGTGCCAGCAGCCCAAACTCCGGGACAGGGGATCATGGCTACACCTTC. Protein: CASSPNSGTGDHGYTF.

V gene TRBV5-1 combines with J gene TRBJ1-2; D is uncertain. Germline values: CDR1 SGHRS, CDR2 YFSETQ. CDR3 size: 14 residues. With 5 bases removed from V and 5 bases from J, the gap between germline ends came to 16 bases. CDR3 region: CASRSPATIYGYTF. CDR3 sequence (DNA): TGCGCCAGCAGGTCGCCGGCGACAATTTATGGCTACACCTTC.

This clone showed up just once. This sequence joins TRBV7-2 and TRBJ1-1; no definite D call. Trimming removed 5 bases at V and 11 bases at J, with 21 bases between. Germline V gene lookup returns CDR1 SGHTA and CDR2 FQGNSA. The CDR3 is 14 amino acids. The CDR3 bases are TGTGCCAGCAGCCCCCATCGGGCGGGCCCACAGGCTTTCTTT. Its translation: CASSPHRAGPQAFF.

V and J are TRBV2 and TRBJ2-2, with TRBD1 matching over 12 bases. J lost 7 bases, V lost 8 bases, and 8 bases had no gene match. From germline, CDR1 is SNHLY and CDR2 FYNNEI. This CDR3 has 15 amino acids. As DNA, the CDR3 is TGTGCCAGCCGTCGGGACAGGGGGCCGGGCGGGGAGCTGTTTTTT. Protein product: CASRRDRGPGGELFF.

V is TRBV19 and J is TRBJ2-7; possibly TRBD2 for D (6 bases). The V and J ends lost 0 bases and 0 bases respectively, with 12 bases between them. The germline V gene encodes CDR1 LNHDA and CDR2 SQIVND (reference sequence). The CDR3 consists of 16 residues. The DNA for the CDR3 is TGTGCCAGTAGTATAGATGGGGGGTTTACCTCCTACGAGCAGTACTTC. The encoded protein is CASSIDGGFTSYEQYF.

The chain is built from TRBV12-5 and TRBJ2-1; no clear D gene. Trimming stripped 1 base from V and 5 bases from J, with 9 bases between. From germline, CDR1 is LGHNT and CDR2 FRNRAP. The CDR3 runs to 14 residues. The CDR3 spells CASGLGAGHNEQFF. DNA for the CDR3: TGTGCTAGTGGTTTGGGGGCCGGTCACAATGAGCAGTTCTTC.

The chain recombines TRBV7-2 with TRBJ2-1; 8 nucleotides line up with TRBD2. This CDR3 is 16 amino acids long. V was pared by 5 bases and J by 5 bases, with 11 bases of the junction left unmatched. CDR1 is SGHTA, CDR2 FQGNSA, per germline. CDR3 bases: TGTGCCAGCAGCCCTCCTGGACTAGCCCCGAACAATGAGCAGTTCTTC. It encodes CASSPPGLAPNNEQFF.